These 11 T cell receptor beta chains originate from one sample sequenced in a study of blood T cell repertoires in COVID-19. Clones were sequenced by immunoSEQ multiplex PCR, and TCRdb holds only the in-frame ones, with some missing. Of around 140,000 clones in the sample, 87% were seen once. Sample: peripheral blood. Source of these receptors: a man in his fifties or sixties who had recovered from COVID-19.

This CDR3 reads CASSTGFAGNTIYF. The CDR3 DNA reads TGTGCCAGTAGCACTGGTTTTGCTGGAAACACCATATATTTT. The chain couples TRBV19 to TRBJ1-3; D is unclear. V lost 6 bases and J lost 2, with 11 bases in between. Germline V CDR1 and CDR2: LNHDA, SQIVND (reference sequence). This CDR3 comprises 14 residues.

This clone has only a few counts. The chain carries TRBV5-1 and TRBJ1-1; 7 positions agree with TRBD1. CDR1 and CDR2 from the germline V gene are SGHRS and YFSETQ. This CDR3 is built from 14 residues. J gave up 3 bases and V 2 bases, and 4 bases lay outside the gene matches. The CDR3 DNA reads TGCGCCAGCAGCTTCAGGGGGGAGGACACTGAAGCTTTCTTT. Its protein is CASSFRGEDTEAFF.

CDR3 DNA: TGCGCCAGCAGTGGCGGGCTAGCGGGGACCCTTGGAGAGACCCAGTACTTC. The encoded protein is CASSGGLAGTLGETQYF. This rearrangement joins TRBV10-1 to TRBJ2-5, with TRBD2 identical over 9 bases. Germline-derived CDR1 and CDR2 are WNHNN and SYGVQD (reference sequence). The V gene end was trimmed by 4 bases and the J gene end by 4 bases; junction bases not matched to a gene: 13. There are 17 residues in the CDR3.

V usage is TRBV19 and J usage is TRBJ1-6; 8 nucleotides agree with TRBD1. Trimming removed 6 bases from V and 7 bases from J; junction bases left unmatched: 2. The CDR3 covers 13 residues. Germline CDR1 and CDR2: LNHDA and SQIVND (reference sequence). CDR3 coding DNA: TGTGCCAGTAGGGACAGGGCGAATTCACCCCTCCACTTT. Translating gives CASRDRANSPLHF.

V gene TRBV4-3 combines with J gene TRBJ1-3, with 7 bases identical to TRBD1. V was pared by 4 bases and J by 0 bases, with 9 bases of the junction left unmatched. Germline CDR1 reads LGHNA; CDR2 reads YSLEER. This CDR3 is built from 17 residues. As DNA, the CDR3 is TGCGCCAGCAGCCGTCGGACAGGCGCAAACTCTGGAAACACCATATATTTT. This codes for CASSRRTGANSGNTIYF.

The chain links TRBV24-1 to TRBJ2-4; maybe TRBD2 (5 bases). Germline V CDR1 and CDR2: KGHDR, SFDVKD. The V gene lost 8 bases and the J gene lost 0 bases, with 10 bases spanning the gap. The CDR3 is 14 amino acids. In DNA form, the CDR3 reads TGTGCCACCATGGCGGGCGAAGCCAAAAACATTCAGTACTTC. Translating gives CATMAGEAKNIQYF.

The V call is TRBV9, the J call TRBJ2-3; 9 bases are shared with TRBD1. The length of the CDR3 is 16 residues. In germline, CDR1 is SGDLS, CDR2 YYNGEE. Trimming cost V 4 bases and J 5 bases; bases outside gene matches: 11. CDR3 sequence (DNA): TGTGCCAGCAGCCTCTACCCGGGACAGGGTATAGATACGCAGTATTTT. The encoded protein is CASSLYPGQGIDTQYF.

The chain employs TRBV18 and TRBJ1-4, with D unresolved. Looked up from germline, CDR1 is KGHSH and CDR2 is LQKENI. The CDR3 spans 14 residues. Trimming shortened V by 4 bases and J by 6 bases, and 12 bases separated the two germline ends. CDR3 sequence (DNA): TGTGCCAGCTCACGACAAGGCGCAGATGAAAAACTGTTTTTT. Protein product: CASSRQGADEKLFF. Looking up the rest from reference TRBV18 and TRBJ1-4 gives the full variable domain: NAGVMQNPRHLVRRRGQEARLRCSPMKGHSHVYWYRQLPEEGLKFMVYLQKENIIDESGMPKERFSAEFPKEGPSILRIQQVVRGDSAAYFCASSRQGADEKLFFGSGTQLSVL.

The chain recombines TRBV5-1 with TRBJ2-3; TRBD2 is a possible D gene (5 bases). The CDR3 loop spans 14 amino acids. Looked up from germline, CDR1 is SGHRS and CDR2 is YFSETQ. V was shortened by 6 bases and J by 2 bases, with 13 bases between the two germline ends. The CDR3 DNA reads TGCGCCAGCATGCTTACGGGATTCACAGATACGCAGTATTTT. It specifies CASMLTGFTDTQYF.

This rearrangement joins TRBV7-2 to TRBJ1-6; 7 positions agree with TRBD1. V shed 4 bases and J 10 bases; nucleotides not matched to a gene: 7. This CDR3 has 14 residues. Looked up from germline, CDR1 is SGHTA and CDR2 is FQGNSA. CDR3 protein: CASSSRDSESPLHF. CDR3 in DNA: TGTGCCAGCAGCTCCCGGGACAGTGAATCACCCCTCCACTTT.

The rearrangement joins TRBV9 to TRBJ1-2, with 9 bases lining up with TRBD1. Germline lookup yields CDR1 SGDLS and CDR2 YYNGEE. The CDR3 loop spans 17 amino acids. The V gene end was trimmed by 0 bases and the J gene end by 4 bases; junction bases not matched to a gene: 10. The CDR3 DNA reads as TGTGCCAGCAGCGTAGCACAGGGGGCGTATGGTCCCTATGGCTACACCTTC. Translation gives CASSVAQGAYGPYGYTF.